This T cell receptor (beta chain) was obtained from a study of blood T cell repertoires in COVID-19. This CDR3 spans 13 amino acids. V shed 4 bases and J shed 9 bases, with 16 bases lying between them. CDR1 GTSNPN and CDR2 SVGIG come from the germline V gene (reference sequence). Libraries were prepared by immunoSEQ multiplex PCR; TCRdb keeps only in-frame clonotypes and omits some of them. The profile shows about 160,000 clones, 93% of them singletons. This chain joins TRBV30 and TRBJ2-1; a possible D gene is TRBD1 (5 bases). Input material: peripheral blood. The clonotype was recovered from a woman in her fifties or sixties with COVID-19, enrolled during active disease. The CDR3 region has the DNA TGTGCCTGGAATTGGGGCAGGGTACCTGAGCAGTTCTTC. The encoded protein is CAWNWGRVPEQFF.